These 14 T cell receptor beta chains came from one sample sequenced in a study of T cell clones after liver transplantation. Repertoires were generated with immunoSEQ multiplex PCR, while TCRdb's copy carries only in-frame clones and drops some. The table records just over 80,000 clones, nearly 85% of them present only once. This specimen was CD4+ T cells from blood, taken almost 47 months after liver transplant. These receptors were taken from a human patient who received a liver transplant. Some T cells may arise from the graft donor.

The chain uses TRBV7-9 and TRBJ2-7, with D perhaps matching TRBD1 (6 bases). CDR1 SEHNR and CDR2 FQNEAQ come from the germline V gene (reference sequence). This CDR3 contains 14 residues. Trimming pared 5 bases from V and 2 bases from J, leaving 13 bases between. CDR3 region: CASSHDRSPYEQYF. The CDR3 DNA reads as TGTGCCAGCAGCCACGACAGGTCCCCCTACGAGCAGTACTTC.

This clone showed up just a few times. The V and J genes are TRBV28 and TRBJ1-3, with 7 nucleotides matching TRBD1. Germline CDR1 and CDR2: MDHEN and SYDVKM. With 6 bases clipped from V and 4 bases from J, the junction kept 6 bases outside the gene matches. This CDR3 comprises 14 residues. For the CDR3, the DNA is TGTGCCAGCAGACTAAACAGGGGAGGAAACACCATATATTTT. Translating it yields CASRLNRGGNTIYF.

This chain joins TRBV6-5 and TRBJ2-7, with a weak D call TRBD2 (6 bases). The CDR3 length is 13 residues. V shed 0 bases and J shed 6 bases, with 9 bases lying between them. Germline lookup yields CDR1 MNHEY and CDR2 SVGAGI. CDR3 coding DNA: TGTGCCAGCAGTTACTCGTTGGGGGGCGAGCAGTACTTC. Amino acid sequence: CASSYSLGGEQYF.

V is TRBV7-2 and J is TRBJ2-1; D is unresolved. Germline V CDR1 and CDR2: SGHTA, FQGNSA. CDR3 size: 11 residues. Trimming cost V 5 bases and J 4 bases, with 3 bases left between them. This CDR3 reads CASSPYNEQFF. The CDR3 DNA reads as TGTGCCAGCAGCCCGTACAATGAGCAGTTCTTC.

Here the CDR3 DNA reads TGTGCCAGCAGTTTAGACAGAGATCAGCCCCAGCATTTT. Residues: CASSLDRDQPQHF. This chain uses TRBV28 with TRBJ1-5; D is perhaps TRBD1 (5 bases). The ends were cut back, 2 bases at V and 5 bases at J, with 7 bases in the middle. Per the germline V gene, CDR1 is MDHEN and CDR2 is SYDVKM. The length of the CDR3 is 13 residues.

The V and J genes are TRBV7-2 and TRBJ2-7, with D maybe TRBD1 (6 bases). Trimming cost V 7 bases and J 2 bases, with 15 bases left between them. Germline V CDR1 and CDR2: SGHTA, FQGNSA. The CDR3 is 14 residues long. The CDR3 sequence: CASTPKGEAYEQYF. As DNA, the CDR3 is TGTGCCAGCACTCCCAAGGGGGAAGCCTACGAGCAGTACTTC. The variable domain in full, with the rest retrieved from reference TRBV7-2 and TRBJ2-7, is GAGVSQSPSNKVTEKGKDVELRCDPISGHTALYWYRQSLGQGLEFLIYFQGNSAPDKSGLPSDRFSAERTGGSVSTLTIQRTQQEDSAVYLCASTPKGEAYEQYFGPGTRLTVT.

This clone was counted a few times. This chain connects TRBV2 to TRBJ2-1; D is undetermined. Germline V lookup: CDR1 SNHLY, CDR2 FYNNEI. Trimming left V 5 bases short and J 10 bases short, with 9 bases between. The CDR3 spans 11 residues. CDR3 residues: CASSIFMEQFF. In DNA, the CDR3 is TGTGCCAGCAGTATCTTTATGGAGCAGTTCTTC. The variable domain in full, completed from reference TRBV2 and TRBJ2-1, reads EPEVTQTPSHQVTQMGQEVILRCVPISNHLYFYWYRQILGQKVEFLVSFYNNEISEKSEIFDDQFSVERPDGSNFTLKIRSTKLEDSAMYFCASSIFMEQFFGPGTRLTVL.

The V and J genes are TRBV5-1 and TRBJ2-6, with 8 bases lining up with TRBD1. Germline CDR1 is SGHRS and CDR2 is YFSETQ. The CDR3 has 17 amino acids. V shed 0 bases and J 3 bases; nucleotides not matched to a gene: 5. The CDR3, as DNA: TGCGCCAGCAGCTTGGGCGACAGGGGCTTTGGGGCCAACGTCCTGACTTTC. Its protein is CASSLGDRGFGANVLTF. Full variable domain (remainder filled in from reference TRBV5-1 and TRBJ2-6): KAGVTQTPRYLIKTRGQQVTLSCSPISGHRSVSWYQQTPGQGLQFLFEYFSETQRNKGNFPGRFSGRQFSNSRSEMNVSTLELGDSALYLCASSLGDRGFGANVLTFGAGSRLTVL.

The V and J genes are TRBV7-3 and TRBJ2-1; 13 positions agree with TRBD2. J was trimmed by 4 bases and V by 5 bases; bases with no gene match: 5. Germline CDR1 SGHTA, CDR2 FQGTGA. This CDR3 is 16 amino acids long. This chain's CDR3 is CASSHPTSGRYNEQFF. The CDR3 DNA reads as TGTGCCAGCAGCCACCCGACTAGCGGGAGGTACAATGAGCAGTTCTTC.

CDR3 sequence reads: CASSELAGVEDTQYF. DNA for the CDR3: TGTGCCAGCAGCGAACTAGCGGGAGTAGAAGATACGCAGTATTTT. J is TRBJ2-3 and V is TRBV7-8; 11 nucleotides line up with TRBD2. V shed 5 bases and J 5 bases; nucleotides not matched to a gene: 6. The V gene's germline CDR1 is SGHVS and CDR2 FQNEAQ. CDR3 length equals 15 residues.

The rearrangement joins TRBV27 to TRBJ2-5; either TRBD1 or TRBD2 may fit D (5 bases each). This CDR3 has 15 amino acids. Trimming stripped 0 bases from V and 1 base from J, with 9 bases between. Germline CDR1 is MNHEY and CDR2 is SMNVEV (reference sequence). CDR3 in DNA: TGTGCCAGCAGTTTATCGTGGGGGACCCAAGAGACCCAGTACTTC. Translation gives CASSLSWGTQETQYF.

J is TRBJ2-5 and V is TRBV28; possibly TRBD1 or TRBD2 for D (5 bases each). V was trimmed by 7 bases and J by 1 base, leaving 10 bases between them. Germline V gives CDR1 MDHEN, CDR2 SYDVKM. This CDR3 is 13 amino acids long. The CDR3 DNA follows: TGTGCCAGCAACTTGGGGGTCCAAGAGACCCAGTACTTC. This translates into CASNLGVQETQYF.

V is TRBV5-1 and J is TRBJ2-1; 7 nucleotides line up with TRBD2. J gave up 5 bases and V 7 bases, and 6 bases lay outside the gene matches. CDR1 SGHRS and CDR2 YFSETQ come from the germline V gene. The CDR3 length is 13 residues. The CDR3, as DNA: TGCGCCAGCGGGCGCGGGAGTGACAATGAGCAGTTCTTC. This sequence encodes CASGRGSDNEQFF.

The V and J genes are TRBV10-3 and TRBJ2-5; D is perhaps TRBD1 or TRBD2 (5 bases each). The V end was cut by 3 bases, the J end by 5 bases, with 13 bases between. Germline CDR1 ENHRY, CDR2 SYGVKD. This CDR3 is built from 14 residues. CDR3 protein: CAISEWDLSETQYF. The CDR3 nucleotides read TGTGCCATCAGTGAATGGGACCTCTCGGAGACCCAGTACTTC.